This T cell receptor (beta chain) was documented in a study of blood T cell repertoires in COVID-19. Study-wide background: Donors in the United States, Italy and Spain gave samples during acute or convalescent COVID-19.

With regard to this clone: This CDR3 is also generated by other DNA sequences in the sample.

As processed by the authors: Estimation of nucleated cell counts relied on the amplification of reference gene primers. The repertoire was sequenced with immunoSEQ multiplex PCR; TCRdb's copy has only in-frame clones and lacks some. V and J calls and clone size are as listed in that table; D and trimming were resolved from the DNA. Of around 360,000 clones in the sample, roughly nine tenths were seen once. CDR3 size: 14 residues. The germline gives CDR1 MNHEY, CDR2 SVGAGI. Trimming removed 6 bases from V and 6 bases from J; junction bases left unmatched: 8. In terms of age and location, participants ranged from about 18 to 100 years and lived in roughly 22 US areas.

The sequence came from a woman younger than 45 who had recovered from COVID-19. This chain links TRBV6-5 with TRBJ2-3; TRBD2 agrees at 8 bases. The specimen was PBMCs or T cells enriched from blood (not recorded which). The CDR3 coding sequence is TGTGCCAGCAGGACCAGCGGGGGTCCGGATACGCAGTATTTT. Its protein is CASRTSGGPDTQYF.